A single T cell receptor beta chain is shown here with its context. Profiling relied on immunoSEQ multiplex PCR, and the TCRdb table lists in-frame clones only, not all of them. This sample has approximately 760,000 clones; 70% to 90% occur once, and the top ten carry more than 0.008%. These data belong to a study of shared T cell receptors in the human thymus. This same sample was also part of a study on human thymus T cells. From that report: Each of the donors was a healthy Finnish infant who was undergoing open corrective cardiac surgery for congenital heart defects. Related work found strong thymic repertoire overlap between unrelated individuals.

The TCR originated in a girl in the first two years of life with a congenital heart defect. What was sequenced was thymocytes.

DNA of the CDR3: TGTGCCAGCAGCCAAGCGGGGGAGAACCCCTACGAGCAGTACTTC. Encoded protein: CASSQAGENPYEQYF. The chain combines TRBV14 with TRBJ2-7; D might be TRBD2 (6 bases). The CDR3 loop spans 15 amino acids. Germline V gives CDR1 SGHDN, CDR2 FVKESK. V gave up 1 base and J gave up 2 bases, with 12 bases separating them.